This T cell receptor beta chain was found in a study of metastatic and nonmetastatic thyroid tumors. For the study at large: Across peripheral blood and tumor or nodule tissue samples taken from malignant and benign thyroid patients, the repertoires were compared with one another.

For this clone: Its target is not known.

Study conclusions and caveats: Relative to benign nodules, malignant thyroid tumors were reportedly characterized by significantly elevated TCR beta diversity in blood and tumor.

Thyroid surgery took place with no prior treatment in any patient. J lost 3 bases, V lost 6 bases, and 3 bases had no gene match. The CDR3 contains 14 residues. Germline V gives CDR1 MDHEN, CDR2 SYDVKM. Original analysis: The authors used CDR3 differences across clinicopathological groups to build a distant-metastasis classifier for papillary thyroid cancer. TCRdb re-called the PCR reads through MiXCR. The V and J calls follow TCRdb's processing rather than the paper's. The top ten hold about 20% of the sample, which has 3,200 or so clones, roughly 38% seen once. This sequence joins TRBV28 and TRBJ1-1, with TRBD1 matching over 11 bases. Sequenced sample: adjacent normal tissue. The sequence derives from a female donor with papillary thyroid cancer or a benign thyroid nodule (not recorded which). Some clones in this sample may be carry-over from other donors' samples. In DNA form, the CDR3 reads TGTGCCAGCAGAGGACAGGGGGCTTACACTGAAGCTTTCTTT. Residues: CASRGQGAYTEAFF.